This is a list of T cell receptor beta chains from one sample in a study of regulatory T cells in long-lasting Graves disease. One entry per CDR3 protein, called by TCRdb with MiXCR from the multiplex PCR reads. Here the sample spans approximately 390,000 distinct CDR3 sequences, roughly 15% being singletons. These data were also filed under a second study, of T cells in Graves' hyperthyroidism and ophthalmopathy.

The sample here was peripheral blood mononuclear cells (PBMCs), taken at new diagnosis, from a patient treated with antithyroid drugs. Every receptor here comes from a woman aged 18-29 years with Graves disease. Each CDR3 is given without its conserved first and last residue. Each record gives: V gene, CDR3 protein.

>TRBV5-5
ASSSLGLAGRDEQF
>TRBV3-1
ASSQGTYEQY
>TRBV3-1
ASSQGMGGYT
>TRBV6-1
ASTPLAESYEQY
>TRBV10-3
AISDNRLAGGPSYEQY
>TRBV5-6
ASRERSGASYNEQF
>TRBV5-1
ASSLREPGTAEAF
>TRBV28
ASSPHSGTSGFYNEQF
>TRBV9
ASSVVGVDNEQF
>TRBV5-5
ASAWRGSYNEQF
>TRBV29-1
SALSQERYGYT
>TRBV24-1
ATSDSGSDTQY
>TRBV9
ASSAWDRDGETQY
>TRBV2
ASRRLTYEQY
>TRBV29-1
SVHGAGNTEAF
>TRBV6-1
ASSPRQEIYGYT
>TRBV3-1
ASSQGSGGYEQY
>TRBV3-1
ASSQVSGPTDTQY
>TRBV28
ASSLGVSGMDTQY
>TRBV5-1
ASSSGQGNSGANVLT
>TRBV3-1
ASSQDPRGGVGELF
>TRBV30
AWTQGVGEQY
>TRBV11-2
ASTPLVRGGRETQY
>TRBV20-1
SARPVAGGYNEQF
>TRBV7-9
ASSSSGTYNSPLH
>TRBV6-1
ATHPTGQGNTGELF
>TRBV6-1
ASSPRGRTDTQY
>TRBV20-1
SASRGSGDQETQY
>TRBV28
ASSLWGAATTYEQY